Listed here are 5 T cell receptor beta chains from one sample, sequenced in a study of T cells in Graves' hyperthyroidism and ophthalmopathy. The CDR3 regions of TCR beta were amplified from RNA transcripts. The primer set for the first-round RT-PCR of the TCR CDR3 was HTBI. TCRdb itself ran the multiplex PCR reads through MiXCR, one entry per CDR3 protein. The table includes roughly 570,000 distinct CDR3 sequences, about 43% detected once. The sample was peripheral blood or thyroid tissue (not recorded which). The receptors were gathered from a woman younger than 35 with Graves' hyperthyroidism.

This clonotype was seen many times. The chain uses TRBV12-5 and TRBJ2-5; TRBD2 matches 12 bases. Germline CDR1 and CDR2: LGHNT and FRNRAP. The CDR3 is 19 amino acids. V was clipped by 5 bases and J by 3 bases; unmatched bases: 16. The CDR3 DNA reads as TGTGCTAGTGGTCCTTCACATCTATCTAGCGGGAGGGCCAAAGAGACCCAGTACTTC. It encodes CASGPSHLSSGRAKETQYF.

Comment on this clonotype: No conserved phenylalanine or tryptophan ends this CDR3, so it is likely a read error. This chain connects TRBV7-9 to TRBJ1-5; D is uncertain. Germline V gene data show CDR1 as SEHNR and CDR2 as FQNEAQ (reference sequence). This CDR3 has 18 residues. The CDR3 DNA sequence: TGTACCAGCAGCTTAACTGGACTCAAAGAAACTAGCAATCAGCCCCAGCATTCT. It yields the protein CTSSLTGLKETSNQPQHS.

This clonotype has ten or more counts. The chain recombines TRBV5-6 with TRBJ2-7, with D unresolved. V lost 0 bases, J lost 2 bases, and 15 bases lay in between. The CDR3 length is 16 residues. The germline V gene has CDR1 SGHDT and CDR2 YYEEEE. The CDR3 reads CASSLVQSAKTYEQYF. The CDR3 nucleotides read TGTGCCAGCAGCTTGGTACAAAGCGCGAAGACCTACGAGCAGTACTTC.

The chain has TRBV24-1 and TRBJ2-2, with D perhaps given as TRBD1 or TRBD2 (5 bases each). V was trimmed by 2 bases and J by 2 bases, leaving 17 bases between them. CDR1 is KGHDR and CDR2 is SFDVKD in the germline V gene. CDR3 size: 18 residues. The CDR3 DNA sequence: TGTGCCACCAGTGATTCTTACCCCGGGACCGAAAACACCGGGGAGCTGTTTTTT. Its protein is CATSDSYPGTENTGELFF.

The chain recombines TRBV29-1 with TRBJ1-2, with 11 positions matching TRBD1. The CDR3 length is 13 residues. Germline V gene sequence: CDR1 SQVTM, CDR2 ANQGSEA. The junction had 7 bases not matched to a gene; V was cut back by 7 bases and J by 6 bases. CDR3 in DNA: TGCAGCGCAAGGACAGGGGGCTTAGATGGCTACACCTTC. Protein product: CSARTGGLDGYTF.